This is a list of T cell receptor beta chains from one sample in a study of Graves' ophthalmopathy and Graves' hyperthyroidism. In TCRdb, the multiplex PCR reads were re-called with MiXCR into one record per CDR3 protein. The sample consists of 200,000 to 250,000 distinct CDR3 sequences, 20% to 25% of them appearing once. The sequenced material came from peripheral blood. The receptors stem from a woman in her forties or fifties with Graves' ophthalmopathy. Each CDR3 is given with its conserved first and last residue. Each record gives: clone size, J gene, V gene, D gene, CDR3 protein, CDR3 DNA. The D gene is left open where the match is weak. Rows give clone size only sometimes, using once, few, many, or a class for an expanded clone.

size: .
J: TRBJ2-7
V: TRBV19
D: .
CDR3: CASSRVSLEQYF
DNA: TGTGCCAGCAGTAGGGTATCTCTCGAGCAGTACTTC

size: .
J: TRBJ1-1
V: TRBV30
D: .
CDR3: CAWSVGVNTEAFF
DNA: TGTGCCTGGAGTGTAGGGGTGAACACTGAAGCTTTCTTT

size: many
J: TRBJ1-2
V: TRBV6-4
D: .
CDR3: CASSDLFRGGGYTF
DNA: TGTGCCAGCAGTGACTTGTTCAGGGGAGGCGGCTACACCTTC

size: many
J: TRBJ1-3
V: TRBV12-5
D: .
CDR3: CASGYTSGNTIYF
DNA: TGTGCTAGTGGTTACACATCTGGAAACACCATATATTTT

size: medium-sized
J: TRBJ2-7
V: TRBV6-5
D: .
CDR3: CASRVALDRYEQYF
DNA: TGTGCCAGCAGGGTTGCTTTGGATCGCTACGAGCAGTACTTC

size: .
J: TRBJ1-2
V: TRBV3-1
D: .
CDR3: CASSQREVREAYTF
DNA: TGTGCCAGCAGCCAGAGAGAGGTCCGGGAGGCCTACACCTTC

size: many
J: TRBJ2-2
V: TRBV28
D: TRBD2
CDR3: CASRSGGDTGELFF
DNA: TGTGCCAGCAGGAGCGGGGGGGACACCGGGGAGCTGTTTTTT

size: .
J: TRBJ2-1
V: TRBV12-3/TRBV12-4
D: .
CDR3: CASSPRLEGGYYEQFF
DNA: TGTGCCAGCAGTCCCCGACTAGAGGGAGGTTATTACGAGCAGTTCTTC

size: many
J: TRBJ2-7
V: TRBV20-1
D: TRBD2
CDR3: CSAIRTSGNTYEQYF
DNA: TGCAGTGCTATCCGGACTAGCGGGAACACTTACGAGCAGTACTTC

size: many
J: TRBJ1-1
V: TRBV6-5
D: TRBD1
CDR3: CASKGATGGLTEAFF
DNA: TGTGCCAGCAAGGGGGCGACAGGGGGCTTGACTGAAGCTTTCTTT

size: many
J: TRBJ2-7
V: TRBV6-2/TRBV6-3
D: TRBD2
CDR3: CASSKRLAGGYEQYF
DNA: TGTGCCAGCAGCAAACGACTAGCGGGAGGCTACGAGCAGTACTTC

size: many
J: TRBJ1-2
V: TRBV19
D: TRBD1
CDR3: CASSQGRDRKFPYGYTF
DNA: TGTGCCAGTAGTCAAGGTCGGGACAGGAAATTTCCTTATGGCTACACCTTC

size: few
J: TRBJ2-7
V: TRBV30
D: TRBD2
CDR3: CASLLTSGRASYEQYF
DNA: TGTGCCTCCCTCTTGACTAGCGGGAGGGCCTCCTACGAGCAGTACTTC

size: many
J: TRBJ2-7
V: TRBV12-3/TRBV12-4
D: .
CDR3: CASSLSNGYEQYF
DNA: TGTGCCAGCAGTTTATCAAACGGCTACGAGCAGTACTTC

size: few
J: TRBJ1-6
V: TRBV7-8
D: .
CDR3: CASSPSMGSPLHF
DNA: TGTGCCAGCAGTCCATCCATGGGTTCACCCCTCCACTTT

size: few
J: TRBJ2-2
V: TRBV19
D: .
CDR3: CASSIGWDTGELFF
DNA: TGTGCCAGTAGTATCGGGTGGGACACCGGGGAGCTGTTTTTT

size: .
J: TRBJ1-1
V: TRBV12-3/TRBV12-4
D: .
CDR3: CASSQLGGRDTEAFF
DNA: TGTGCCAGCAGCCAGTTAGGAGGCAGGGACACTGAAGCTTTCTTT

size: once
J: TRBJ1-1
V: TRBV28
D: .
CDR3: CASSLPYLNTEAFF
DNA: TGTGCCAGCAGTTTACCTTACTTGAACACTGAAGCTTTCTTT

size: many
J: TRBJ2-5
V: TRBV3-1
D: .
CDR3: CASSQGEGQYF
DNA: TGTGCCAGCAGCCAAGGCGAAGGCCAGTACTTC

size: many
J: TRBJ2-7
V: TRBV6-1
D: TRBD2
CDR3: CASRESGTSGYEQYF
DNA: TGTGCCAGCAGGGAGTCCGGGACTAGCGGATACGAGCAGTACTTC

size: .
J: TRBJ1-5
V: TRBV6-1
D: .
CDR3: CASSQLNSNQPQHF
DNA: TGTGCCAGCAGCCAACTGAATAGCAATCAGCCCCAGCATTTT

size: many
J: TRBJ2-4
V: TRBV11-3
D: .
CDR3: CASSLGIRGDYIQYF
DNA: TGTGCCAGCAGCTTAGGGATCAGGGGGGATTACATTCAGTACTTC

size: many
J: TRBJ1-6
V: TRBV6-5
D: .
CDR3: CASSYRARAGNSPLHF
DNA: TGTGCCAGCAGTTACCGAGCCCGGGCCGGTAATTCACCCCTCCACTTT

size: many
J: TRBJ2-2
V: TRBV19
D: .
CDR3: CASNPSRAGELFF
DNA: TGTGCCAGTAATCCTAGCCGGGCCGGGGAGCTGTTTTTT

size: many
J: TRBJ1-5
V: TRBV5-1
D: TRBD1
CDR3: CASSEGTAYNQPQHF
DNA: TGCGCCAGCAGCGAAGGGACAGCTTACAATCAGCCCCAGCATTTT

size: many
J: TRBJ2-7
V: TRBV30
D: TRBD2
CDR3: CACRLAGGYEQYF
DNA: TGTGCCTGCCGACTAGCGGGAGGTTACGAGCAGTACTTC

size: once
J: TRBJ2-7
V: TRBV10-3
D: .
CDR3: CAISEFTTYEQYF
DNA: TGTGCCATCAGTGAGTTCACCACCTACGAGCAGTACTTC

size: many
J: TRBJ1-5
V: TRBV6-5
D: .
CDR3: CASRRGGSGQPQHF
DNA: TGTGCCAGTCGAAGAGGGGGAAGTGGTCAGCCCCAGCATTTT

size: many
J: TRBJ2-7
V: TRBV28
D: .
CDR3: CASSSGTRGEQYF
DNA: TGTGCCAGCAGTTCCGGGACAAGAGGAGAGCAGTACTTC

size: many
J: TRBJ1-2
V: TRBV24-1
D: .
CDR3: CATSDSIGGWHYGYTF
DNA: TGTGCCACCAGTGACTCTATAGGAGGCTGGCACTATGGCTACACCTTC

size: many
J: TRBJ1-5
V: TRBV12-3/TRBV12-4
D: TRBD1
CDR3: CASSLATGIQPQHF
DNA: TGTGCCAGCAGTTTAGCGACAGGGATTCAGCCCCAGCATTTT

size: many
J: TRBJ1-2
V: TRBV5-1
D: .
CDR3: CASSLAQPRGNYGYTF
DNA: TGCGCCAGCAGCTTGGCACAGCCTAGAGGGAACTATGGCTACACCTTC

size: many
J: TRBJ1-2
V: TRBV6-1
D: .
CDR3: CASSTQGGFNYGYTF
DNA: TGTGCCAGCAGTACCCAAGGGGGTTTCAACTATGGCTACACCTTC

size: many
J: TRBJ2-7
V: TRBV6-1
D: .
CDR3: CASSDPLQALREQYF
DNA: TGTGCCAGCAGTGATCCGCTACAGGCACTTCGCGAGCAGTACTTC

size: .
J: TRBJ1-5
V: TRBV6-5
D: TRBD1
CDR3: CASSWAGGKPQHF
DNA: TGTGCCAGCAGTTGGGCAGGGGGGAAACCCCAGCATTTT

size: few
J: TRBJ2-6
V: TRBV24-1
D: TRBD1
CDR3: CATGQGALGANVLTF
DNA: TGTGCCACCGGACAGGGGGCACTTGGGGCCAACGTCCTGACTTTC

size: many
J: TRBJ2-7
V: TRBV12-3/TRBV12-4
D: TRBD2
CDR3: CASSLRTSELRGQYF
DNA: TGTGCCAGCAGTTTAAGAACTAGCGAGCTTCGGGGGCAGTACTTC

size: few
J: TRBJ1-1
V: TRBV5-1
D: .
CDR3: CASSLMGLTEAFF
DNA: TGCGCCAGCAGCTTGATGGGGCTGACTGAAGCTTTCTTT

size: many
J: TRBJ2-5
V: TRBV28
D: .
CDR3: CASSPTFQETQYF
DNA: TGTGCCAGCAGTCCGACCTTTCAAGAGACCCAGTACTTC

size: many
J: TRBJ1-1
V: TRBV29-1
D: TRBD1
CDR3: CSVRVGGGTEAFF
DNA: TGCAGCGTTAGAGTAGGGGGCGGCACTGAAGCTTTCTTT

size: once
J: TRBJ2-7
V: TRBV7-9
D: .
CDR3: CASSLIPRYEQYF
DNA: TGTGCCAGCAGCTTAATACCAAGATACGAGCAGTACTTC

size: few
J: TRBJ2-7
V: TRBV11-2
D: TRBD2
CDR3: CASTQVEVAGLQGQYF
DNA: TGTGCCAGCACCCAAGTTGAGGTAGCGGGATTGCAGGGGCAGTACTTC

size: many
J: TRBJ2-5
V: TRBV12-3/TRBV12-4
D: .
CDR3: CASRREETQYF
DNA: TGTGCCAGTCGGCGAGAAGAGACCCAGTACTTC

size: .
J: TRBJ1-2
V: TRBV12-3/TRBV12-4
D: .
CDR3: CASSSPGDGNYGYTF
DNA: TGTGCCAGCAGTTCGCCAGGGGACGGCAACTATGGCTACACCTTC

size: many
J: TRBJ2-5
V: TRBV12-3/TRBV12-4
D: TRBD2
CDR3: CASSLALSLAGVGRETQYF
DNA: TGTGCCAGCAGTTTAGCGCTCAGTCTAGCGGGGGTGGGGAGAGAGACCCAGTACTTC

size: many
J: TRBJ1-1
V: TRBV20-1
D: .
CDR3: CSAPLSEVEAFF
DNA: TGCAGTGCCCCCCTTTCGGAGGTGGAAGCTTTCTTT

size: few
J: TRBJ2-5
V: TRBV12-3/TRBV12-4
D: TRBD2
CDR3: CASTPASGSGTQYF
DNA: TGTGCCAGCACCCCCGCTAGCGGGAGCGGGACCCAGTACTTC

size: .
J: TRBJ2-2
V: TRBV2
D: .
CDR3: CASTGRVNTGELFF
DNA: TGTGCCAGCACGGGCAGGGTGAACACCGGGGAGCTGTTTTTT

size: few
J: TRBJ2-1
V: TRBV11-2
D: TRBD1
CDR3: CASSWTGGYNEQFF
DNA: TGTGCCAGCAGCTGGACAGGGGGCTACAATGAGCAGTTCTTC

size: many
J: TRBJ2-7
V: TRBV6-5
D: .
CDR3: CASSYLPPQMGYEQYF
DNA: TGTGCCAGCAGTTACCTGCCTCCCCAAATGGGCTACGAGCAGTACTTC

size: many
J: TRBJ1-5
V: TRBV5-1
D: .
CDR3: CASSLDGRNRPQHF
DNA: TGCGCCAGCAGCTTGGACGGCCGCAATCGGCCCCAGCATTTT

size: many
J: TRBJ2-7
V: TRBV24-1
D: TRBD1
CDR3: CATSESGTGGSLYEQYF
DNA: TGTGCCACCAGTGAATCCGGGACAGGGGGCTCCCTCTACGAGCAGTACTTC

size: .
J: TRBJ2-5
V: TRBV7-2
D: TRBD1
CDR3: CASSLSGTGVKETQYF
DNA: TGTGCCAGCAGCTTATCGGGGACAGGGGTGAAAGAGACCCAGTACTTC

size: few
J: TRBJ2-2
V: TRBV19
D: .
CDR3: CASSIAGKYSSGELFF
DNA: TGTGCCAGTAGTATAGCCGGCAAATATTCGTCCGGGGAGCTGTTTTTT

size: many
J: TRBJ2-7
V: TRBV20-1
D: .
CDR3: CSASDSRFEQYF
DNA: TGCAGTGCTAGCGACTCTAGATTCGAGCAGTACTTC